This T cell receptor (beta chain) was identified during a study of CD8 T cells in Susac syndrome. In germline, CDR1 is SGHRS, CDR2 YFSETQ. Trimming cost V 4 bases and J 4 bases, with 14 bases left between them. CDR3 length equals 14 residues. Random hexamers served to reverse transcribe about 0.5 to 1 ug RNA. TCRdb reprocessed the immunoSEQ multiplex PCR reads via MiXCR and lists one record per CDR3 protein. This sample has over 350,000 distinct CDR3 sequences, with 75% to 90% found just once. This TCR derives from a human donor with multiple sclerosis. The J gene is TRBJ1-2, the V gene TRBV5-1; D possibly corresponds to TRBD1 (5 bases). Sequenced: CD8+ T cells from PBMCs. The CDR3 protein is CASSSEGLGYGYTF. The CDR3 nucleotides are TGCGCCAGCAGCAGCGAGGGGCTGGGCTATGGCTACACCTTC.